This is a list of T cell receptor beta chains from one sample in a study of T cell changes during pregnancy in multiple sclerosis. Assay: immunoSEQ multiplex PCR; the TCRdb copy retains only in-frame clones and omits some. This table has approximately 100,000 clones, 85% to 95% appearing once. This specimen consisted of peripheral blood, obtained after pregnancy. These receptors all stem from a female donor with multiple sclerosis, enrolled in a pregnancy study. CDR3s include the opening cysteine and the closing phenylalanine or tryptophan. The D gene is left open where the match is weak. The size entry is marked missing in some rows and otherwise reads once, few, many or a size class.

J,D,size,V,CDR3,DNA
TRBJ2-5,NA,NA,TRBV9,CASSVATGETQYF,TGTGCCAGCAGCGTAGCTACGGGAGAGACCCAGTACTTC
TRBJ1-1,NA,NA,TRBV6-5,CASTVGASRLAEAFF,TGTGCCAGCACCGTGGGAGCGTCTCGGTTGGCTGAAGCTTTCTTT
TRBJ2-7,NA,NA,TRBV21-1,CASSTRQSSYEQYF,TGTGCCAGCAGCACAAGACAGAGCTCCTACGAGCAGTACTTC
TRBJ1-2,NA,once,TRBV11-2,CASSPGAGTYGYTF,TGTGCCAGCAGCCCCGGGGCGGGGACCTATGGCTACACCTTC
TRBJ1-1,NA,NA,TRBV11-1,CASSPQLMNTEAFF,TGTGCCAGCAGTCCACAGCTCATGAACACTGAAGCTTTCTTT
TRBJ2-7,TRBD2,NA,TRBV7-9,CASSLASSGSAHEQYF,TGTGCCAGCAGCCTTGCTTCTAGCGGGAGTGCCCACGAGCAGTACTTC
TRBJ1-1,NA,NA,TRBV2,CAIQDPNTEAFF,TGTGCCATACAGGACCCGAACACTGAAGCTTTCTTT
TRBJ1-2,NA,NA,TRBV28,CASSSMGGNYGYTF,TGTGCCAGCAGTTCGATGGGGGGAAACTATGGCTACACCTTC
TRBJ2-7,TRBD1,NA,TRBV7-9,CASSPWGTGSSYEQYF,TGTGCCAGCAGTCCCTGGGGGACAGGGAGCTCCTACGAGCAGTACTTC
TRBJ1-3,NA,NA,TRBV27,CASSTGPSGNTIYF,TGTGCCAGCAGTACAGGGCCCTCTGGAAACACCATATATTTT
TRBJ2-1,NA,NA,TRBV6-5,CASSPGGPNEQFF,TGTGCCAGCAGCCCGGGGGGCCCAAATGAGCAGTTCTTC
TRBJ1-2,TRBD1,NA,TRBV7-9,CASSLERRDSAYGYTF,TGTGCCAGCAGCTTAGAACGTAGGGACAGTGCCTATGGCTACACCTTC
TRBJ1-6,NA,NA,TRBV7-9,CASSSRAGDNSPLHF,TGTGCCAGCAGCTCCAGGGCGGGGGATAATTCACCCCTCCACTTT
TRBJ2-6,NA,NA,TRBV5-1,CASSLGPTDIPLGANVLTF,TGCGCCAGCAGCTTGGGTCCGACAGATATTCCTCTTGGGGCCAACGTCCTGACTTTC
TRBJ2-7,TRBD1,NA,TRBV5-4,CASSPGQGAREQYF,TGTGCCAGCAGCCCGGGACAGGGGGCGCGGGAGCAGTACTTC
TRBJ2-3,TRBD1,NA,TRBV6-5,CASSPGTGGYTQYF,TGTGCCAGCAGTCCCGGGACAGGGGGCTATACGCAGTATTTT
TRBJ1-2,TRBD1,NA,TRBV5-1,CASSGGQGAYYGYTF,TGCGCCAGCAGCGGCGGACAGGGGGCTTACTATGGCTACACCTTC
TRBJ2-1,NA,NA,TRBV6-4,CASSSSVETDEQFF,TGTGCCAGCAGTTCCTCGGTGGAGACCGATGAGCAGTTCTTC
TRBJ2-2,NA,NA,TRBV7-9,CASSHILTNTGELFF,TGTGCCAGCAGCCACATCTTAACGAACACCGGGGAGCTGTTTTTT
TRBJ1-5,NA,few,TRBV5-5,CASSPQTGVNQPQHF,TGTGCCAGCAGCCCGCAGACAGGCGTTAATCAGCCCCAGCATTTT
TRBJ1-2,NA,once,TRBV7-9,CASSLATGTNYGYTF,TGTGCCAGCAGCTTAGCGACAGGAACTAACTATGGCTACACCTTC
TRBJ1-3,TRBD1,NA,TRBV10-3,CAISEQTGTGASNTIYF,TGTGCCATCAGTGAGCAAACCGGGACAGGGGCGTCCAACACCATATATTTT
TRBJ2-5,TRBD2,NA,TRBV4-1,CASNGDYTLETQYF,TGCGCCAGCAATGGGGACTATACCTTAGAGACCCAGTACTTC
TRBJ1-1,NA,NA,TRBV6-1,CAGGQILNTEAFF,TGTGCCGGTGGACAGATACTGAACACTGAAGCTTTCTTT
TRBJ2-3,NA,NA,TRBV7-6,CASSLNRGDGVTDTQYF,TGTGCCAGCAGCCTAAACCGCGGGGACGGTGTGACAGATACGCAGTATTTT
TRBJ1-2,NA,NA,TRBV7-2,CASSPLGVNGYTF,TGTGCCAGCAGCCCTTTAGGGGTGAACGGCTACACCTTC
TRBJ1-4,TRBD1,NA,TRBV5-5,CASSKGQLNEKLFF,TGTGCCAGCAGCAAGGGACAGTTGAATGAAAAACTGTTTTTT
TRBJ1-5,NA,NA,TRBV5-1,CASSLGAVNQPQHF,TGCGCCAGCAGCTTGGGGGCAGTTAATCAGCCCCAGCATTTT
TRBJ1-5,NA,NA,TRBV19,CASSARTQASNQPQHF,TGTGCCAGTAGCGCTAGGACACAGGCAAGCAATCAGCCCCAGCATTTT
TRBJ2-7,NA,NA,TRBV18,CASSPPDRGGYEQYF,TGTGCCAGCTCACCACCGGACCGGGGTGGGTACGAGCAGTACTTC
TRBJ2-1,NA,NA,TRBV7-2,CASSLHTGYYNEQFF,TGTGCCAGCAGCTTGCATACAGGGTACTACAATGAGCAGTTCTTC
TRBJ2-7,TRBD1,NA,TRBV30,CAWSGQGALLFYEQYF,TGTGCCTGGAGTGGACAGGGGGCACTTCTTTTCTACGAGCAGTACTTC
TRBJ2-2,TRBD2,once,TRBV10-3,CAVTPGTSGGYYTGELFF,TGTGCCGTTACCCCCGGGACTAGCGGGGGGTATTACACCGGGGAGCTGTTTTTT
TRBJ1-5,NA,once,TRBV7-8,CASSPGVSGDSNQPQHF,TGTGCCAGCAGCCCAGGAGTCTCAGGGGATAGCAATCAGCCCCAGCATTTT
TRBJ1-3,TRBD1,once,TRBV7-2,CASSTRQGHRDTIYF,TGTGCCAGCAGCACCCGACAGGGGCATAGGGACACCATATATTTT
TRBJ2-7,TRBD2,NA,TRBV28,CASSLLAGVSNEQYF,TGTGCCAGCAGTCTACTAGCGGGAGTTTCAAACGAGCAGTACTTC
TRBJ2-1,NA,NA,TRBV19,CASSAPGGIYNEQFF,TGTGCCAGTAGTGCCCCAGGGGGGATCTACAATGAGCAGTTCTTC
TRBJ2-1,NA,NA,TRBV7-3,CASSSDRSDEQFF,TGTGCCAGCAGCTCCGACAGGAGCGATGAGCAGTTCTTC
TRBJ1-2,NA,NA,TRBV29-1,CSVEEQIRYGYTF,TGCAGCGTTGAAGAACAGATCAGATATGGCTACACCTTC
TRBJ2-1,TRBD2,NA,TRBV11-1,CASSHGTSGTYNEQFF,TGTGCCAGCAGCCACGGGACTAGCGGGACCTACAATGAGCAGTTCTTC
TRBJ2-7,TRBD1,NA,TRBV19,CASSIQADRRYEQYF,TGTGCCAGTAGTATTCAGGCGGACAGGCGGTACGAGCAGTACTTC
TRBJ1-5,NA,NA,TRBV5-1,CASSLGGRGGPQPQHF,TGCGCCAGCAGCTTGGGCGGTCGGGGAGGCCCTCAGCCCCAGCATTTT
TRBJ2-4,TRBD2,NA,TRBV7-3,CASSLTGLGDIQYF,TGTGCCAGCAGCTTAACAGGACTAGGTGACATTCAGTACTTC
TRBJ2-7,TRBD1,NA,TRBV29-1,CSVQGQGTYEQYF,TGCAGCGTTCAAGGACAGGGGACCTACGAGCAGTACTTC
TRBJ1-2,NA,NA,TRBV11-2,CASSPISRGKGYTF,TGTGCCAGCAGCCCAATTTCCAGGGGAAAGGGCTACACCTTC
TRBJ1-6,NA,NA,TRBV2,CASSGLQATTPLHF,TGTGCCAGCAGTGGGCTTCAAGCCACTACACCCCTCCACTTT
TRBJ1-1,NA,NA,TRBV11-3,CASSFSPGTEAFF,TGTGCCAGCAGCTTCTCGCCAGGAACTGAAGCTTTCTTT
TRBJ1-2,TRBD1,NA,TRBV27,CASSLSTGYGYTF,TGTGCCAGCAGTTTATCGACAGGGTATGGCTACACCTTC
TRBJ2-7,NA,NA,TRBV10-3,CAISPRGGRYEQYF,TGTGCCATCAGTCCCCGCGGGGGCAGGTACGAGCAGTACTTC